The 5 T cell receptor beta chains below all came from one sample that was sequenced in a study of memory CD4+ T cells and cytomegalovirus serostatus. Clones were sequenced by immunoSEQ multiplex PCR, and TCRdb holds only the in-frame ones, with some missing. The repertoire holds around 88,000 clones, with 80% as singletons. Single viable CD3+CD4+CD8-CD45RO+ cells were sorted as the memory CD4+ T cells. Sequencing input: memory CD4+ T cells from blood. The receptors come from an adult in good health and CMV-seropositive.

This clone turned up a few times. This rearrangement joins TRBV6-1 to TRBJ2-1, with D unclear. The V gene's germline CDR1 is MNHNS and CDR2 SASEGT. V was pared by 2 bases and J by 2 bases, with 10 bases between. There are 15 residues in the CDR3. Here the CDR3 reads CASSEPRTPYNEQFF. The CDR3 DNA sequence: TGTGCCAGCAGTGAACCCCGTACCCCCTACAATGAGCAGTTCTTC.

Written as DNA, the CDR3 is TGTGCCAGCAGCCTCGACAAGAACACTGAAGCTTTCTTT. Translation gives CASSLDKNTEAFF. The chain employs TRBV11-3 and TRBJ1-1; D not certain. This CDR3 has 13 residues. The V gene's germline CDR1 is SGHNT and CDR2 YENEEA. The V gene lost 5 bases and the J gene lost 1 base, with 8 bases spanning the gap.

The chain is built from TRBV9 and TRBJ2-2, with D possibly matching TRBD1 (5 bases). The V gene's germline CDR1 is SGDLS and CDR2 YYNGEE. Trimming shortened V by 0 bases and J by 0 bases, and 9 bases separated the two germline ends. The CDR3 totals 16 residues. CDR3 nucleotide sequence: TGTGCCAGCAGCGTAGGGCTAGGGGCGAACACCGGGGAGCTGTTTTTT. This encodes CASSVGLGANTGELFF.

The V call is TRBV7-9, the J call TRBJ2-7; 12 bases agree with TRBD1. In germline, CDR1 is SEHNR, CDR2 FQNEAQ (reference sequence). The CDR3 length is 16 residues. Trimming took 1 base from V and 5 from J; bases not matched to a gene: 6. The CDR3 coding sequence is TGTGCCAGCAGCTTAGACCCTGGGACAGGGGGCCACGAGCAGTACTTC. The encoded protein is CASSLDPGTGGHEQYF. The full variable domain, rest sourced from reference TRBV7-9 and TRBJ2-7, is DTGVSQNPRHKITKRGQNVTFRCDPISEHNRLYWYRQTLGQGPEFLTYFQNEAQLEKSRLLSDRFSAERPKGSFSTLEIQRTEQGDSAMYLCASSLDPGTGGHEQYFGPGTRLTVT.

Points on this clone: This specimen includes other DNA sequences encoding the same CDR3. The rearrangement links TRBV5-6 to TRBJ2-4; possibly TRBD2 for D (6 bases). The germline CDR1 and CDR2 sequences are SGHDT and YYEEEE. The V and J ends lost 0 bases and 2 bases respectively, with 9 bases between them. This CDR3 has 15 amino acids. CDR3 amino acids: CASSLGGGTKNIQYF. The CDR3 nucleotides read TGTGCCAGCAGCTTGGGTGGGGGGACCAAAAACATTCAGTACTTC.